The clone carrying this T cell receptor (beta chain) was seen at least ten times. There are 12 residues in the CDR3. The ends were cut back, 5 bases at V and 5 bases at J, with 7 bases in the middle. Germline V gene lookup returns CDR1 SEHNR and CDR2 FQNEAQ (reference sequence). Indicated time point: persistent/refractory GD, antithyroid drugs over 5 years with positive TRAb. Following extraction of RNA from PBMCs, that RNA was used to make the TCR library. This sample was taken from a study of regulatory T cells in long-lasting Graves disease. Building of the TCR beta libraries involved iRepertoire HTBI primers and Arm-PCR of CDR3 regions. TCRdb reprocessed the multiplex PCR reads via MiXCR and lists one record per CDR3 protein. The profile shows hundreds of thousands of distinct CDR3 sequences, 20% to 25% of them singletons.

The genes are TRBV7-9 and TRBJ1-5; D gene uncertain. This sample comprised peripheral blood mononuclear cells (PBMCs), obtained when the disease was refractory, from a patient treated with antithyroid drugs. The TCR was taken from a female donor with Graves disease. CDR3 loop: CASSQWDQPQHF. The CDR3 DNA reads TGTGCCAGCAGCCAGTGGGATCAGCCCCAGCATTTT.